Below, one TCR beta chain is given with its context. The antigen is undetermined. The sample belongs to a study of cytomegalovirus exposure and HLA in healthy donors. Use of 60 Vbeta and 13 Jbeta primers characterized the PCR. In the original processing: There were around 77 million unique TCR beta chains by a later count, and about 11 million of them were shared. Here immunoSEQ multiplex PCR was the method, and the copy in TCRdb shows in-frame clones only, minus some. That table furnishes V, J and clone size, whereas the DNA furnished D and trimming. The profile covers about 200,000 clones, with roughly 79% appearing a single time and around 1.8% taken by the ten largest. After removal of 6 bases from V and 4 bases from J, the junction contained 9 bases not matched to a gene. In germline, CDR1 is ENHRY, CDR2 SYGVKD. There are 16 residues in the CDR3. Regarding the study as a whole: The study put 150 to 200 TCR beta chains on its list as cytomegalovirus-associated. Later analysis demonstrated an association between a missense DCLRE1C variant and TCR beta V- and J-gene trimming.

This receptor was taken from a man between 18 and 29 years old in good health and CMV-seronegative. The specimen sequenced was PBMCs. This rearrangement joins TRBV10-3 to TRBJ2-2; TRBD1 matches 9 bases. The CDR3 DNA follows: TGTGCCATCAGCTCCCGTGGGACAGGGCCCACCGGGGAGCTGTTTTTT. It is translated as CAISSRGTGPTGELFF.